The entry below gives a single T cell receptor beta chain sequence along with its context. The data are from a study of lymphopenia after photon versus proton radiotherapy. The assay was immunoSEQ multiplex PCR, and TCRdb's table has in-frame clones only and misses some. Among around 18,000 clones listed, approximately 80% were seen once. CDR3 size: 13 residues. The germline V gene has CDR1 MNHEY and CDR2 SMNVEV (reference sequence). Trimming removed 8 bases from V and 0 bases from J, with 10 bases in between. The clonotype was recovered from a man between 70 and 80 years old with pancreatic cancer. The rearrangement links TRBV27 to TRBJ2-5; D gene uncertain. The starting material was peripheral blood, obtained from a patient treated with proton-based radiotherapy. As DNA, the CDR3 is TGTGCCAGCTCTAAGCAAGACCAAGAGACCCAGTACTTC. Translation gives CASSKQDQETQYF.